The rows below give T cell receptor beta chains drawn from one sample of a study of shared clonotypes between healthy human individuals. TCRdb keeps only in-frame clones here, not all; method: immunoSEQ multiplex PCR. The data show approximately 590,000 clones, nearly 97% seen once. Sequenced input: naive CD8+ T cells sorted from blood. The receptors were sampled from a woman aged 25 to 39 in good health. The CDR3 runs from the conserved cysteine through the conserved F or W. A D gene is named only where the DNA matches it firmly. The size of a clone is reported for some rows only, either as once, few or many, or as a class for expanded clones.

. TRBJ2-3 TRBV7-6 . CASSLYLGDTQYF TGTGCCAGCAGCTTGTATCTTGGAGATACGCAGTATTTT
. TRBJ1-1 TRBV28 TRBD1 CASSPEGQGSTEAFF TGTGCCAGCAGTCCGGAGGGACAGGGGAGTACTGAAGCTTTCTTT
. TRBJ2-5 TRBV15 . CATSRVLRDQETQYF TGTGCCACCAGCAGAGTATTGAGGGACCAAGAGACCCAGTACTTC
. TRBJ1-1 TRBV7-8 . CASSPGGLNTEAFF TGTGCCAGCAGCCCCGGGGGCTTGAACACTGAAGCTTTCTTT
. TRBJ1-1 TRBV27 . CASSLLDPRTEAFF TGTGCCAGCAGTCTCCTAGACCCAAGAACTGAAGCTTTCTTT
. TRBJ2-1 TRBV10-3 . CAISESGPSSYNEQFF TGTGCCATCAGTGAGTCCGGACCCAGCTCCTACAATGAGCAGTTCTTC
. TRBJ2-4 TRBV19 TRBD2 CATQAGDIAKNIQYF TGTGCCACCCAAGCGGGGGACATAGCCAAAAACATTCAGTACTTC
. TRBJ2-3 TRBV7-9 . CASSRTADTQYF TGTGCCAGCAGCCGTACGGCAGATACGCAGTATTTT
. TRBJ1-5 TRBV21-1 . CASSKVPDGNQPQHF TGTGCCAGCAGCAAAGTTCCGGACGGCAATCAGCCCCAGCATTTT
. TRBJ2-7 TRBV4-1 TRBD1 CASSQWTGAIYEQYF TGCGCCAGCAGCCAATGGACAGGGGCCATCTACGAGCAGTACTTC
. TRBJ1-1 TRBV7-9 . CASSSPPGTEAFF TGTGCCAGCAGCTCTCCACCCGGGACTGAAGCTTTCTTT
. TRBJ2-7 TRBV6-5 . CASSYGSDYEQYF TGTGCCAGCAGTTACGGTTCAGACTACGAGCAGTACTTC
once TRBJ2-5 TRBV28 . CASSFSSGRRETQYF TGTGCCAGCAGTTTTTCCAGCGGCCGAAGGGAGACCCAGTACTTC
. TRBJ2-5 TRBV11-2 TRBD1 CASSGWVQGATEKAAQYF TGTGCCAGCAGCGGATGGGTGCAGGGGGCGACCGAGAAGGCGGCCCAGTACTTC
. TRBJ2-3 TRBV28 . CASNFGQISTDTQYF TGTGCCAGCAATTTCGGACAGATTAGCACAGATACGCAGTATTTT
. TRBJ2-1 TRBV9 . CASSAADWRNEQFF TGTGCCAGCAGCGCCGCCGATTGGCGAAATGAGCAGTTCTTC
. TRBJ2-1 TRBV11-2 TRBD2 CASSSRLAERYNEQFF TGTGCCAGCAGCTCCAGACTAGCGGAACGCTACAATGAGCAGTTCTTC
. TRBJ2-1 TRBV27 TRBD2 CASSFPGTSVYNEQFF TGTGCCAGCAGTTTTCCCGGGACTAGCGTTTACAATGAGCAGTTCTTC
once TRBJ2-3 TRBV27 . CASSFLAGEYEEYF TGTGCCAGCAGTTTTCTGGCAGGAGAATACGAGGAGTATTTT
. TRBJ2-5 TRBV4-1 . CASSGRMGETQYF TGCGCCAGCAGCGGGCGGATGGGGGAGACCCAGTACTTC
once TRBJ1-1 TRBV6-5 . CASSYGDGKAFF TGTGCCAGCAGTTACGGGGACGGAAAAGCTTTCTTT
. TRBJ2-6 TRBV13 . CASSLGPGVYPSSGANVLTF TGTGCCAGCAGCTTAGGTCCCGGGGTCTATCCTAGCTCTGGGGCCAACGTCCTGACTTTC
. TRBJ1-6 TRBV7-4 . CASSFGGHSPLHF TGTGCCAGCAGCTTCGGGGGGCACTCACCCCTCCACTTT
. TRBJ2-1 TRBV19 . CASSIVGGTNNEQFF TGTGCCAGTAGTATAGTCGGCGGGACCAACAATGAGCAGTTCTTC
. TRBJ2-1 TRBV11-2 . CASSLGPGDNEQFF TGTGCCAGCAGCTTAGGTCCCGGCGACAATGAGCAGTTCTTC
. TRBJ1-4 TRBV27 TRBD1 CASSQLQRTGREKLFF TGTGCCAGCAGTCAACTACAACGGACAGGGCGGGAAAAACTGTTTTTT
. TRBJ1-2 TRBV28 TRBD1 CASSYRDSWKYGYTF TGTGCCAGCAGTTACCGGGACAGCTGGAAATATGGCTACACCTTC
. TRBJ2-3 TRBV7-9 TRBD2 CASSHTAGGLTDTQYF TGTGCCAGCAGCCATACCGCGGGAGGGCTCACAGATACGCAGTATTTT
. TRBJ2-1 TRBV2 TRBD2 CASSEGAGVLHEQFF TGTGCCAGCAGTGAAGGAGCGGGAGTGCTCCATGAGCAGTTCTTC
once TRBJ2-3 TRBV27 . CASSALQGSADTQYF TGTGCCAGCAGTGCTTTACAGGGATCGGCAGATACGCAGTATTTT
. TRBJ2-7 TRBV28 TRBD1 CASSLGTVLGEQYF TGTGCCAGCAGCTTAGGGACAGTGCTCGGCGAGCAGTACTTC
. TRBJ2-7 TRBV28 TRBD2 CASSFSRELGEQYF TGTGCCAGCAGTTTTTCGCGGGAGCTTGGCGAGCAGTACTTC
once TRBJ2-7 TRBV27 . CASSPHRETYEQYF TGTGCCAGCAGTCCCCACAGGGAAACCTACGAGCAGTACTTC
. TRBJ2-1 TRBV28 TRBD1 CASSLSPRQGLNEQFF TGTGCCAGCAGTTTAAGTCCGAGACAGGGGCTCAATGAGCAGTTCTTC
. TRBJ2-1 TRBV5-1 TRBD1 CASSNGQGAFEQFF TGCGCCAGCAGCAACGGACAGGGGGCATTTGAGCAGTTCTTC
. TRBJ2-3 TRBV6-9 TRBD2 CASSLRLAGSTDTQYF TGTGCCAGCAGTTTGCGACTAGCGGGGAGCACAGATACGCAGTATTTT
once TRBJ2-1 TRBV19 TRBD2 CASKFGGRPYNEQFF TGTGCCAGTAAATTCGGCGGGAGACCCTACAATGAGCAGTTCTTC
. TRBJ1-1 TRBV28 . CASSLRGYTEAFF TGTGCCAGCAGTTTGCGGGGCTACACTGAAGCTTTCTTT
. TRBJ2-1 TRBV29-1 TRBD2 CSVEGLAGPYEQFF TGCAGCGTTGAAGGACTAGCGGGACCGTATGAGCAGTTCTTC
. TRBJ2-5 TRBV7-9 TRBD1 CASSQGQGGRETQYF TGTGCCAGCAGTCAGGGACAGGGGGGCCGTGAGACCCAGTACTTC
. TRBJ2-1 TRBV7-9 TRBD2 CASSSRTATSGSYNEQFF TGTGCCAGCAGCTCGCGGACAGCGACTAGCGGTTCCTACAATGAGCAGTTCTTC
once TRBJ2-1 TRBV10-2 . CASRLSSYNEQFF TGCGCCAGCAGGCTAAGCTCCTACAATGAGCAGTTCTTC
. TRBJ2-7 TRBV5-1 TRBD2 CASSLDRAGEPYEQYF TGCGCCAGCAGCTTGGATCGAGCGGGAGAGCCCTACGAGCAGTACTTC
. TRBJ2-7 TRBV10-3 . CATYRPGHPTSEQYF TGTGCCACCTATCGCCCGGGACACCCTACCTCCGAGCAGTACTTC
once TRBJ2-3 TRBV5-1 TRBD2 CASSELAGGPGDTQYF TGCGCCAGCAGCGAACTAGCGGGAGGGCCGGGGGATACGCAGTATTTT
. TRBJ2-3 TRBV27 . CASSFGGSDTQYF TGTGCCAGCAGTTTTGGGGGCTCAGATACGCAGTATTTT
. TRBJ2-7 TRBV27 TRBD2 CASSFGLAGEGYEQYF TGTGCCAGCAGTTTTGGACTAGCGGGAGAAGGTTACGAGCAGTACTTC
. TRBJ2-7 TRBV4-1 TRBD1 CASSVGQGSEQYF TGCGCCAGCAGCGTCGGACAGGGGTCCGAGCAGTACTTC
. TRBJ2-7 TRBV5-1 TRBD1 CASSIGQGPYEQYF TGCGCCAGCAGCATAGGACAGGGCCCCTACGAGCAGTACTTC
. TRBJ2-1 TRBV5-1 TRBD2 CASSLKRAGVYNEQFF TGCGCCAGCAGCCTAAAGCGGGCGGGAGTCTACAATGAGCAGTTCTTC
once TRBJ2-7 TRBV27 TRBD1 CASSFGTGLYEQYF TGTGCCAGCAGTTTCGGGACAGGGTTGTACGAGCAGTACTTC
. TRBJ2-1 TRBV5-1 TRBD2 CASSLALAGDAYNEQFF TGCGCCAGCAGCTTGGCCCTAGCGGGAGACGCCTACAATGAGCAGTTCTTC
. TRBJ2-1 TRBV19 . CASSMGATTRENEQFF TGTGCCAGTAGTATGGGAGCGACTACCCGGGAGAATGAGCAGTTCTTC
. TRBJ2-7 TRBV5-6 TRBD2 CASSETSGRFYEQYF TGTGCCAGCAGCGAGACTAGCGGGAGGTTCTACGAGCAGTACTTC
. TRBJ1-1 TRBV27 . CASSPTGPNTEAFF TGTGCCAGCAGTCCGACAGGACCGAACACTGAAGCTTTCTTT
. TRBJ2-7 TRBV6-6 . CASSYSGSYEQYF TGTGCCAGCAGTTACTCGGGATCCTACGAGCAGTACTTC
. TRBJ2-1 TRBV27 . CASSHRGLVEQFF TGTGCCAGCAGTCACCGGGGGCTTGTGGAGCAGTTCTTC
. TRBJ1-5 TRBV7-9 . CASTNGGSNQPQHF TGTGCCAGCACCAATGGGGGTAGCAATCAGCCCCAGCATTTT
few TRBJ1-5 TRBV27 . CASKEATGQPQHF TGTGCCAGCAAGGAAGCAACGGGACAGCCCCAGCATTTT